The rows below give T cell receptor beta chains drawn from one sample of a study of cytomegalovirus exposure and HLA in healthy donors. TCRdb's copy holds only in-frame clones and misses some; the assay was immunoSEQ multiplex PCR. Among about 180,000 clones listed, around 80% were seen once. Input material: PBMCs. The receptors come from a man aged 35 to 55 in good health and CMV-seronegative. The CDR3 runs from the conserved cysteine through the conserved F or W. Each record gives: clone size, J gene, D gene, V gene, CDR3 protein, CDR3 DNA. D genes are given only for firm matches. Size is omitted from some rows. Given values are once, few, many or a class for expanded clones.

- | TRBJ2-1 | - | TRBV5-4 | CASSLAQGGEQFF | TGTGCCAGCAGCTTGGCCCAGGGAGGTGAGCAGTTCTTC
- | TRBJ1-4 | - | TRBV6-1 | CAIKSGLGEKLFF | TGTGCCATCAAGTCAGGGTTGGGTGAAAAACTGTTTTTT
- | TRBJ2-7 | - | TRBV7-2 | CASSHPGHTGEQYF | TGTGCCAGCAGCCACCCGGGACATACGGGCGAGCAGTACTTC
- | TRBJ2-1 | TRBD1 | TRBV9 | CASSAPPRTGDHNEQFF | TGTGCCAGCAGCGCCCCCCCCAGGACAGGGGACCACAATGAGCAGTTCTTC
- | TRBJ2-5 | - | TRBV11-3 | CASSLGGIGQETQYF | TGTGCCAGCAGCTTAGGAGGGATAGGCCAAGAGACCCAGTACTTC
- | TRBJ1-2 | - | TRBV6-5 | CASLTPGGRRGYTF | TGTGCCAGCCTCACGCCGGGGGGCCGAAGAGGCTACACCTTC
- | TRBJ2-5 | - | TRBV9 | CASSVNEGETQYF | TGTGCCAGCAGCGTAAATGAGGGAGAGACCCAGTACTTC
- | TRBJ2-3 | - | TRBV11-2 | CASSLGRGTQYF | TGTGCCAGCAGCTTAGGTCGCGGGACGCAGTATTTT
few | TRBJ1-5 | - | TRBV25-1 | CASSESGVWNQPQHF | TGTGCCAGCAGTGAATCAGGGGTTTGGAATCAGCCCCAGCATTTT
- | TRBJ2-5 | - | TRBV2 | CASSEQRETQYF | TGTGCCAGCAGTGAACAGCGGGAGACCCAGTACTTC
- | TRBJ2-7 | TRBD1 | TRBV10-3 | CAISESRDRLYEQYF | TGTGCCATCAGTGAAAGTCGGGACAGACTGTACGAGCAGTACTTC
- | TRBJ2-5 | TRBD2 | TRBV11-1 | CASSPRLAGQETQYF | TGTGCCAGCAGCCCCCGGCTAGCGGGGCAAGAGACCCAGTACTTC
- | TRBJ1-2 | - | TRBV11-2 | CASSSYTGRNYGYTF | TGTGCCAGCAGCTCTTACACCGGGAGGAACTATGGCTACACCTTC
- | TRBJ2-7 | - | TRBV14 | CASSHGGMREQYF | TGTGCCAGCAGCCACGGGGGTATGCGCGAGCAGTACTTC
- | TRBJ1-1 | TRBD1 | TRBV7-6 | CASSLVPGQGSTEAFF | TGTGCCAGCAGCTTAGTCCCGGGACAGGGGTCCACTGAAGCTTTCTTT
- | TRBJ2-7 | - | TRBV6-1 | CATWGEFPYEQYF | TGTGCCACCTGGGGGGAGTTTCCCTACGAGCAGTACTTC
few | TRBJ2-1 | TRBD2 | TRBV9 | CASSVRGRGGNEQFF | TGTGCCAGCAGCGTCCGGGGCCGGGGGGGCAATGAGCAGTTCTTC
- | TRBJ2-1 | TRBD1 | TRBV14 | CASSLNRGYEQFF | TGTGCCAGCAGCCTAAACAGGGGGTATGAGCAGTTCTTC
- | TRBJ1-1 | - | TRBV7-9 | CASSPLGAMNTEAFF | TGTGCCAGCAGCCCCTTAGGGGCAATGAACACTGAAGCTTTCTTT
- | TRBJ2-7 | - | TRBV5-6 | CASSRGNEQYF | TGTGCCAGCAGCCGGGGGAACGAGCAGTACTTC
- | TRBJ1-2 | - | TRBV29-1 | CSVSWAGGNTF | -
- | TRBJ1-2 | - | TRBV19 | CASSIAHWQEPIYGYTF | TGTGCCAGTAGTATAGCCCACTGGCAGGAACCCATCTATGGCTACACCTTC
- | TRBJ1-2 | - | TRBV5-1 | CASSLKSTDSPYGYTF | TGCGCCAGCAGCTTGAAGTCGACAGACTCCCCCTATGGCTACACCTTC
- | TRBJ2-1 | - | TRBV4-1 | CASSQGLSGSTYNEQFF | TGCGCCAGCAGCCAAGGGTTGAGCGGGTCTACTTACAATGAGCAGTTCTTC
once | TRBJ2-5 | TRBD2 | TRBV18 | CASSPRTSGRARRETQYF | TGTGCCAGCTCACCACGGACTAGCGGGAGGGCCCGGCGAGAGACCCAGTACTTC
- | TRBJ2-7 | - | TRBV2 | CASRKQVSSYEQYF | TGTGCCAGCAGGAAACAGGTTAGCTCCTACGAGCAGTACTTC
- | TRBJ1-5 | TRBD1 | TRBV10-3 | CAISEQGANQPQHF | TGTGCCATCTCAGAGCAGGGGGCGAATCAGCCCCAGCATTTT
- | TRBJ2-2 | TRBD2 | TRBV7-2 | CASTLTSVNTGELFF | TGTGCCAGCACCTTGACTAGCGTGAACACCGGGGAGCTGTTTTTT
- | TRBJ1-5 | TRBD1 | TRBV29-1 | CSAPTGPYSNQPQHF | TGCAGCGCTCCGACAGGGCCCTATAGCAATCAGCCCCAGCATTTT
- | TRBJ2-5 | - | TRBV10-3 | CATEGRETQYF | TGTGCCACCGAGGGTAGAGAGACCCAGTACTTC
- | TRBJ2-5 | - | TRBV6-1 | CASSGFGETQYF | TGTGCCAGCAGCGGGTTCGGGGAGACCCAGTACTTC
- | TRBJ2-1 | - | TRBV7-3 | CASSLDSSYNEQFF | TGTGCCAGCAGCTTAGACAGCTCCTACAATGAGCAGTTCTTC
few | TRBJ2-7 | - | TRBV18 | CASSWGEAYEQYF | TGTGCCAGCTCTTGGGGGGAAGCCTACGAGCAGTACTTC
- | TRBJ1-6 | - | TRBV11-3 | CASSLTSGTGVTLHF | TGTGCCAGCAGCTTAACCTCAGGGACTGGGGTCACCCTCCACTTT
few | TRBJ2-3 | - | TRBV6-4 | CASSDRASADTQYF | TGTGCCAGCAGTGACCGAGCTTCGGCAGATACGCAGTATTTT
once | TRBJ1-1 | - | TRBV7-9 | CASSFSSNTEAFF | TGTGCCAGCAGCTTTTCATCGAACACTGAAGCTTTCTTT
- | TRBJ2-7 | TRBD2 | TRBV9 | CASSATSGNDEQYF | TGTGCCAGCAGCGCCACTAGCGGGAACGACGAGCAGTACTTC
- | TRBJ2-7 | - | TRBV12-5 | CASGLDLPGEQYF | TGTGCTAGTGGTTTGGACCTTCCGGGCGAGCAGTACTTC
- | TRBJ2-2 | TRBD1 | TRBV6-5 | CASSYRDRGTGELFF | TGTGCCAGCAGTTATAGGGACAGGGGCACCGGGGAGCTGTTTTTT
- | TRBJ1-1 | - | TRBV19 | CASSPNIGGTEAFF | TGTGCCAGTAGTCCCAACATAGGGGGCACTGAAGCTTTCTTT